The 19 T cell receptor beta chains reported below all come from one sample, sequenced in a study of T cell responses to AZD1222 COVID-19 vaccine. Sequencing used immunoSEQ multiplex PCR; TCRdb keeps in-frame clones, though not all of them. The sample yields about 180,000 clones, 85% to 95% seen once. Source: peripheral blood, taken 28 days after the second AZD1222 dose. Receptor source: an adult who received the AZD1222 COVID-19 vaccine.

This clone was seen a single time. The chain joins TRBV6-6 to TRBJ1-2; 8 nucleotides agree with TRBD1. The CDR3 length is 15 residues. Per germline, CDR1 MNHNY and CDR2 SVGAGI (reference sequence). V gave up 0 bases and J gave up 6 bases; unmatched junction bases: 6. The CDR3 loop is CASSYSDRVKDGYTF. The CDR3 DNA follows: TGTGCCAGCAGTTACTCGGACAGGGTGAAAGATGGCTACACCTTC.

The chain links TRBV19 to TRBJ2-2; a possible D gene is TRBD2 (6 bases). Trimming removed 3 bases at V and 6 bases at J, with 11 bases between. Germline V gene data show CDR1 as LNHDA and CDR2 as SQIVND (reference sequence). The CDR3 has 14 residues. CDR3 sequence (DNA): TGTGCCAGTAGTATGTTAGGAGGGGCCGGGGAGCTGTTTTTT. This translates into CASSMLGGAGELFF.

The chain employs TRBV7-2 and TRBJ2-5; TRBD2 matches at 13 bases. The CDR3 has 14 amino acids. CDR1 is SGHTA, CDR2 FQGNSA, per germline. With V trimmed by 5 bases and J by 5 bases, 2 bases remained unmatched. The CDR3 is CASSPGLAGETQYF. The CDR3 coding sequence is TGTGCCAGCAGCCCGGGACTAGCGGGGGAGACCCAGTACTTC.

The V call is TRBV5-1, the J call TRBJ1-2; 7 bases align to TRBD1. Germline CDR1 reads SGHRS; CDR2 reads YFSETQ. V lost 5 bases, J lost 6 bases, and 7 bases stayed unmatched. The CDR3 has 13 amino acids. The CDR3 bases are TGCGCCAGCAGACCCGGGACAGTGGATGGCTACACCTTC. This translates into CASRPGTVDGYTF.

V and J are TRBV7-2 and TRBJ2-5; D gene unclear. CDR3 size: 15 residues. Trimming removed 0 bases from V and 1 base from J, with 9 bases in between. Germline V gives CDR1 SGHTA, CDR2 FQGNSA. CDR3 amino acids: CASSLALSTQETQYF. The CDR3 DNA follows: TGTGCCAGCAGCTTAGCGCTTAGCACCCAAGAGACCCAGTACTTC. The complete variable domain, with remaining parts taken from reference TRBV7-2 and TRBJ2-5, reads GAGVSQSPSNKVTEKGKDVELRCDPISGHTALYWYRQSLGQGLEFLIYFQGNSAPDKSGLPSDRFSAERTGGSVSTLTIQRTQQEDSAVYLCASSLALSTQETQYFGPGTRLLVL.

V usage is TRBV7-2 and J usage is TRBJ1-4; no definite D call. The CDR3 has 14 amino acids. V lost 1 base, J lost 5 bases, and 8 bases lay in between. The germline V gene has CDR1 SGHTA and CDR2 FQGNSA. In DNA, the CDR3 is TGTGCCAGCAGCTTAGGGCCTCGCAATGAAAAACTGTTTTTT. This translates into CASSLGPRNEKLFF.

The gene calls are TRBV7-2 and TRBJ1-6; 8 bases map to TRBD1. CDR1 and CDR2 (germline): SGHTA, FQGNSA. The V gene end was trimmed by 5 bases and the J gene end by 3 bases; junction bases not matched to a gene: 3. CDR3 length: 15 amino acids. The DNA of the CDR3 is TGTGCCAGCAGCACGGGACAGGTCTATAATTCACCCCTCCACTTT. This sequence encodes CASSTGQVYNSPLHF.

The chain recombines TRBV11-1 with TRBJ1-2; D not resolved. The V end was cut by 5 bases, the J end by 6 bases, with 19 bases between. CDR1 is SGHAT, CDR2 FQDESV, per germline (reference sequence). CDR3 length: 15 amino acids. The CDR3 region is CASSVGQVLVDGYTF. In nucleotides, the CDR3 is TGTGCCAGCAGCGTAGGCCAGGTCCTTGTGGATGGCTACACCTTC. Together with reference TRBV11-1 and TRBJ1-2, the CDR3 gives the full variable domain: EAEVAQSPRYKITEKSQAVAFWCDPISGHATLYWYRQILGQGPELLVQFQDESVVDDSQLPKDRFSAERLKGVDSTLKIQPAELGDSAMYLCASSVGQVLVDGYTFGSGTRLTVV.

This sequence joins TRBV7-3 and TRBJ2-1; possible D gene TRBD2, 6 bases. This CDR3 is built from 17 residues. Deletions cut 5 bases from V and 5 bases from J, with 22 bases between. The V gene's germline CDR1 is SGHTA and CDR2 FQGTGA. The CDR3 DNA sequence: TGTGCCAGCAGCAGCCAAGGGGCGGGGCGGGGTAACAATGAGCAGTTCTTC. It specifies CASSSQGAGRGNNEQFF.

CDR3 region: CASSSPGQSNYGYTF. The CDR3 bases are TGTGCCAGTAGTTCGCCAGGACAGTCTAACTATGGCTACACCTTC. The J gene is TRBJ1-2, the V gene TRBV19; D possibly corresponds to TRBD1 (6 bases). CDR1 and CDR2 (germline): LNHDA, SQIVND (reference sequence). Trimming took 5 bases from V and 0 from J, leaving 13 bases between them. The CDR3 contains 15 residues.

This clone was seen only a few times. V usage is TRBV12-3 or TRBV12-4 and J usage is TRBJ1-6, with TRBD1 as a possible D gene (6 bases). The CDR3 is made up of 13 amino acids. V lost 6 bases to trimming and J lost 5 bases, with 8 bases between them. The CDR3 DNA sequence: TGTGCCAGCAGACAGGGAGATAATTCACCCCTCCACTTT. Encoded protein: CASRQGDNSPLHF.

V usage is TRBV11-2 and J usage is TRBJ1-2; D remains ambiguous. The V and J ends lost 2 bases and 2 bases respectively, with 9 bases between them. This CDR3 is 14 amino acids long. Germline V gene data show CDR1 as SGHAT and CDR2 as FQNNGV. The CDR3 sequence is CASSLYQENYGYTF. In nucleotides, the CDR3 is TGTGCCAGCAGCTTATACCAGGAAAACTATGGCTACACCTTC.

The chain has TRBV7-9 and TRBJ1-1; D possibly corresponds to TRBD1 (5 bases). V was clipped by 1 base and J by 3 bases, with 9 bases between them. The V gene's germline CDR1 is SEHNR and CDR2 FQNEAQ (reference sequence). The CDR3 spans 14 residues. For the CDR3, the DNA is TGTGCCAGCAGCTTAGAAACAGGTTACACTGAAGCTTTCTTT. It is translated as CASSLETGYTEAFF.

The CDR3 coding sequence is TGTGCCAGCAGCTTAGTGGGGTCCCGGACAGATACGCAGTATTTT. This sequence encodes CASSLVGSRTDTQYF. The J gene is TRBJ2-3, the V gene TRBV7-8; D ambiguous. The CDR3 runs 15 residues. V gave up 1 base and J gave up 3 bases, with 11 bases separating them. The germline gives CDR1 SGHVS, CDR2 FQNEAQ.

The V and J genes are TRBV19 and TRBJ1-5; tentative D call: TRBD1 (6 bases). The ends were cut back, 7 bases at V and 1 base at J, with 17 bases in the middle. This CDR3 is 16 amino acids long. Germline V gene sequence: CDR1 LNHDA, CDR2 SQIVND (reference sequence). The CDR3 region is CASTLGGELSNQPQHF. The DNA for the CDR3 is TGTGCCAGTACCTTAGGGGGGGAATTGAGCAATCAGCCCCAGCATTTT.

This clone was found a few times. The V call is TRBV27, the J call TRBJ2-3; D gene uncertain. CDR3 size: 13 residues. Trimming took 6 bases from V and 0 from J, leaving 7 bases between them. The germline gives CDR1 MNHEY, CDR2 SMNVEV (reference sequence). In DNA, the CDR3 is TGTGCCAGCAGCCAGATAAGCACAGATACGCAGTATTTT. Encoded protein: CASSQISTDTQYF.

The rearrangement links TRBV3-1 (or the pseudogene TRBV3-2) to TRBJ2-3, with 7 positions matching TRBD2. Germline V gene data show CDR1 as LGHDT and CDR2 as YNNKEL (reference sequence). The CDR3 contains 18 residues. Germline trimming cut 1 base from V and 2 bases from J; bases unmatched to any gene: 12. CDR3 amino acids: CASSQGLSRDYSTDTQYF. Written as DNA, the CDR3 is TGTGCCAGCAGCCAAGGCCTTTCCCGGGACTACTCCACAGATACGCAGTATTTT.

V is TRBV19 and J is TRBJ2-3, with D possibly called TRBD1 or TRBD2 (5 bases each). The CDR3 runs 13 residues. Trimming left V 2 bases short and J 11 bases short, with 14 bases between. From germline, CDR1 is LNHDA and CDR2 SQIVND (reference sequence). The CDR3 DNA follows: TGTGCCAGTAGTATAAAGGCCGAGGGGAGGCAGTATTTT. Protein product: CASSIKAEGRQYF.

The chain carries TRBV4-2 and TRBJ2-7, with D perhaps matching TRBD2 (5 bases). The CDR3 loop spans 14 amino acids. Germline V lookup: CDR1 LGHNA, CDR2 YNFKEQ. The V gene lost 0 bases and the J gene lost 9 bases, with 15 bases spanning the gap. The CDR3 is CASSQELMEDAQYF. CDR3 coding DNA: TGTGCCAGCAGCCAAGAATTGATGGAGGATGCGCAGTACTTC.